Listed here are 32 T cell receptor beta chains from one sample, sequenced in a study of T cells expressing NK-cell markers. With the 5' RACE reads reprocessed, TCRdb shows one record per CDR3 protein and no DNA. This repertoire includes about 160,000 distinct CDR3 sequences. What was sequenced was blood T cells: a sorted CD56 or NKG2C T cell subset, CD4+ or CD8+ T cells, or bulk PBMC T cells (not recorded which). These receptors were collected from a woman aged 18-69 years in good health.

CDR3 region: CSAQGAGNYNEQFF. The V call is TRBV20-1, the J call TRBJ2-1; TCRdb designates TRBD1, a call that cannot be tested without DNA. The CDR3 extends over 14 amino acids. Germline values: CDR1 DFQATT, CDR2 SNEGSKA (reference sequence).

The CDR3 spells CASSLGRAYQETQYF. The genes are TRBV11-2 and TRBJ2-5; TCRdb calls TRBD1, which cannot be checked without DNA. CDR1 SGHAT and CDR2 FQNNGV come from the germline V gene. The CDR3 consists of 15 residues.

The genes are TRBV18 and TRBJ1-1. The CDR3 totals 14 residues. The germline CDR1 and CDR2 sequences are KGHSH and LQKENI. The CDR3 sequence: CASSPDWKDTEAFF.

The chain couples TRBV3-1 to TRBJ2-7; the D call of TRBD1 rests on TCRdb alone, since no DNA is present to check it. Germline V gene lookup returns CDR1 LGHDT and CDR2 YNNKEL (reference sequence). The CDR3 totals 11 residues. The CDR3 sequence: CASSYGQGQYF.

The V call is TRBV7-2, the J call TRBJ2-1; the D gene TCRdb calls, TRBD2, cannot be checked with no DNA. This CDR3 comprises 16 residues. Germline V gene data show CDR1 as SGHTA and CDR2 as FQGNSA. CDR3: CASSLAASGGFNEQFF.

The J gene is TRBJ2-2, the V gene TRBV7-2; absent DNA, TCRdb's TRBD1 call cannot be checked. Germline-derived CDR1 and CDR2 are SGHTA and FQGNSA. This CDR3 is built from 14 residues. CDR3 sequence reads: CASSSGVNTGELFF.

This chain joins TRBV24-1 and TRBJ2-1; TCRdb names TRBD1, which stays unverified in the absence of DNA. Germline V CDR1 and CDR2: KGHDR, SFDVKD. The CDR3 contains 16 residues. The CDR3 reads CATSDLGDRGFDEQFF.

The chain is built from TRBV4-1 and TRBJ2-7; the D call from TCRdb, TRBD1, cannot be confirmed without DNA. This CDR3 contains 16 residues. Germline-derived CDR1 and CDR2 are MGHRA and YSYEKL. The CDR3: CASSREPTGSPYEQYF.

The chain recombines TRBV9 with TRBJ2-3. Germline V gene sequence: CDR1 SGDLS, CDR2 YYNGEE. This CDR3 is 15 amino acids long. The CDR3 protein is CASSVNFAFADTQYF.

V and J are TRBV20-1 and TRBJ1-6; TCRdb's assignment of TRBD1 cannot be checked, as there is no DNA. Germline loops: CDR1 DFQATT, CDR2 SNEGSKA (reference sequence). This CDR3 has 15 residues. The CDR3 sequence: CSASEGDRPNSPLHF.

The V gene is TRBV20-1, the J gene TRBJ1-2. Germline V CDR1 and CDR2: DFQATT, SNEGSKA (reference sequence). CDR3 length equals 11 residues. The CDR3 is CSAQENYGYTF.

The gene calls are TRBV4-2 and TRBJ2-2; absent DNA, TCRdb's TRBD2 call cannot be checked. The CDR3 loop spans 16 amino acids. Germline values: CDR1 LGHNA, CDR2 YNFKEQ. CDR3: CASSPQGLAGIGELFF.

The CDR3 loop is CASRNRDRAYSNQPQHF. The chain carries TRBV28 and TRBJ1-5; with no DNA, the TCRdb D assignment of TRBD1 cannot be verified. This CDR3 contains 17 residues. The germline CDR1 and CDR2 sequences are MDHEN and SYDVKM.

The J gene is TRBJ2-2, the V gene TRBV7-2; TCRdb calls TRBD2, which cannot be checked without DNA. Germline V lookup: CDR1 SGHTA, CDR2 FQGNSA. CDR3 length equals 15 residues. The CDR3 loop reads CASSSASGGTGELFF.

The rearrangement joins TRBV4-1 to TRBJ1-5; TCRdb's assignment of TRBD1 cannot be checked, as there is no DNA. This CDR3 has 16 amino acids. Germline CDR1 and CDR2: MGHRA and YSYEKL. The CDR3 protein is CASSQVPGQGYQPQHF.

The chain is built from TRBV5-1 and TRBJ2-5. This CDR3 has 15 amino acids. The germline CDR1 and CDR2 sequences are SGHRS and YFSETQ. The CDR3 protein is CASSLDVSPQETQYF. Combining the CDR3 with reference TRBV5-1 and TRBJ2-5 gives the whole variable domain KAGVTQTPRYLIKTRGQQVTLSCSPISGHRSVSWYQQTPGQGLQFLFEYFSETQRNKGNFPGRFSGRQFSNSRSEMNVSTLELGDSALYLCASSLDVSPQETQYFGPGTRLLVL.

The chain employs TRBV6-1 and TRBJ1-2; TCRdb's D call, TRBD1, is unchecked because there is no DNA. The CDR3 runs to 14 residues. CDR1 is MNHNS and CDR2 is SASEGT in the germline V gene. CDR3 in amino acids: CASSPQGKDYGYTF.

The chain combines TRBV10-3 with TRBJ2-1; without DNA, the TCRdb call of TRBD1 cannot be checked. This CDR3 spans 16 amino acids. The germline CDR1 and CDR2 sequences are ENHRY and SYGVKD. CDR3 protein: CAISEGAGQPYNEQFF.

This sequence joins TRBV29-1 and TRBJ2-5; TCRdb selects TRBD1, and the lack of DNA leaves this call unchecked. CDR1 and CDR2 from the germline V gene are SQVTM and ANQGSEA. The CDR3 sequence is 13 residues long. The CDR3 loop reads CSVNRGLVETQYF.

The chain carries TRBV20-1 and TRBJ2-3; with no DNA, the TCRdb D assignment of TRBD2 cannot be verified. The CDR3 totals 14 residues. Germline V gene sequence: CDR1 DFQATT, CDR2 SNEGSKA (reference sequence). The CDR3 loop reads CSAPSGGYTDTQYF.

The CDR3 spells CASSDPGILAKNIQYF. This rearrangement joins TRBV2 to TRBJ2-4; the D call of TRBD1 rests on TCRdb alone, since no DNA is present to check it. The germline gives CDR1 SNHLY, CDR2 FYNNEI. The CDR3 contains 16 residues. Full variable domain (missing parts from reference TRBV2 and TRBJ2-4): EPEVTQTPSHQVTQMGQEVILRCVPISNHLYFYWYRQILGQKVEFLVSFYNNEISEKSEIFDDQFSVERPDGSNFTLKIRSTKLEDSAMYFCASSDPGILAKNIQYFGAGTRLSVL.

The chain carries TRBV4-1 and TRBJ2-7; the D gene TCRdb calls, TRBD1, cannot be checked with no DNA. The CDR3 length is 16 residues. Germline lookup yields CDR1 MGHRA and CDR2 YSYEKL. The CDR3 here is CASSRVPGQGSYEQYF.

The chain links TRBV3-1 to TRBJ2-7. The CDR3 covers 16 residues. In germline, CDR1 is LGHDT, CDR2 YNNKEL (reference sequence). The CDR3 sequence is CASSQQAWIFSYEQYF.

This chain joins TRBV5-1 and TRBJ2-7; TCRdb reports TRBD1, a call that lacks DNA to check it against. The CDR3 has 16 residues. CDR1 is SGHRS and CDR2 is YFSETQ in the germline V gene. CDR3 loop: CASSLAPGATVYEQYF.

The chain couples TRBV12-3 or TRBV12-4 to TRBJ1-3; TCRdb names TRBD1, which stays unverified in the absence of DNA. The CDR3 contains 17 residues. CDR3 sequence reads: CASRTGPGPISGNTIYF.

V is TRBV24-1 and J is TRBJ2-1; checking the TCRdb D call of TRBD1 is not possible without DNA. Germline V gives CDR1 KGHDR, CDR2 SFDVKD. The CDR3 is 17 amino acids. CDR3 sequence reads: CATSDFGGADSYNEQFF.

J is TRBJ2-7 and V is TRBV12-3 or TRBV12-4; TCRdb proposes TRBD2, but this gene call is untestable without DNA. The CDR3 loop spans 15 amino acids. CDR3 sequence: CASSLGNSGSYEQYF.

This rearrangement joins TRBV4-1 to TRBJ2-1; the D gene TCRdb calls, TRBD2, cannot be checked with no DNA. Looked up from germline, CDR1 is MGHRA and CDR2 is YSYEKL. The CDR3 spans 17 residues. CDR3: CASSQEGIAGPYNEQFF.

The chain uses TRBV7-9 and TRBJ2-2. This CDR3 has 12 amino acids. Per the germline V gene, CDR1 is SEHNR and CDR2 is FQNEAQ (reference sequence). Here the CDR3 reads CASSSWPGELFF.

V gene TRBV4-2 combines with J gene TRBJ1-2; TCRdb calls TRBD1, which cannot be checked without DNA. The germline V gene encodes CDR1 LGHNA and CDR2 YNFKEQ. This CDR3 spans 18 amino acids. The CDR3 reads CASSQVEAGTRSEYGYTF.

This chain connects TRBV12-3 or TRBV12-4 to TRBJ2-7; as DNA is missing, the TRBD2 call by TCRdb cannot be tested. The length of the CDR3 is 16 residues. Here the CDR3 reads CASSFRPGEGSYEQYF.

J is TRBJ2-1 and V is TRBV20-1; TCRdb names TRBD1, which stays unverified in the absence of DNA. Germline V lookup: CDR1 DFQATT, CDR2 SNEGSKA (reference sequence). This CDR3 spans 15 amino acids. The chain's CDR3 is CSARILAGVGDEQFF.